This TCR beta chain was identified during a study of naive and memory T cell subsets. Study observations and caveats: Clonotypes here are unpaired alpha or beta chain sequences. There was no ground truth to check naive and memory subset results. TCR counts from RNA may reflect activation-linked expression changes.

CDR1 LNHDA and CDR2 SQIVND come from the germline V gene (reference sequence). Trimming pared 4 bases from V and 4 bases from J, leaving 11 bases between. The CDR3 runs 13 residues. This clonotype was counted between two and nine times. Antigen unknown. Cells stained for CD3, CD4, CD8, CD45RA, CD27 and viability were sorted into four CD45RA/CD27 subsets. Both TRBC1 and TRBC2 were covered by a beta constant-region primer of two equimolar oligonucleotides. The ligated cDNA underwent four PCR rounds using SP2 and nested alpha and beta constant-region primers. Each CDR3 protein gets one entry after TCRdb re-called the UMI-ligation and nested PCR reads with MiXCR. The table lists 100,000 to 150,000 distinct CDR3 sequences, 30% to 45% of them singletons.

The receptor comes from a human donor in good health. The chain carries TRBV19 and TRBJ2-7; a possible D gene is TRBD1 (6 bases). Sequenced: central memory CD4+ T cells from blood. The CDR3 DNA is TGTGCCAGTAGTAACGGACAGACTTACGAGCAGTACTTC. It encodes CASSNGQTYEQYF.